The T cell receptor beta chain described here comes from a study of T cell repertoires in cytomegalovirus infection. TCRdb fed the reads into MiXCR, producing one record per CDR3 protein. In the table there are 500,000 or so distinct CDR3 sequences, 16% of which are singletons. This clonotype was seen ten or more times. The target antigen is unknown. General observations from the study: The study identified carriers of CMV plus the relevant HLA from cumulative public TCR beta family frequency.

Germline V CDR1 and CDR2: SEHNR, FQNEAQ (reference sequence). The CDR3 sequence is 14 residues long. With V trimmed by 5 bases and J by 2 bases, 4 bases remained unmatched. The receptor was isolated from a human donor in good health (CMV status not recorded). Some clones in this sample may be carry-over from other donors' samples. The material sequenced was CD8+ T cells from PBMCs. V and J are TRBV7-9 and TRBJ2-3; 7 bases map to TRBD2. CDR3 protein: CASSSGLDTDTQYF. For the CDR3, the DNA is TGTGCCAGCAGCAGCGGACTAGACACAGATACGCAGTATTTT.